The entry below describes one T cell receptor (beta chain). Its target is unknown. PCR used 60 Vbeta primers and 13 Jbeta primers. Using immunoSEQ multiplex PCR, the repertoire was profiled, and TCRdb retains in-frame clones only, with some absent. The sample shows 150,000 to 200,000 clones, roughly 77% of them seen only once. The source of the sample is a study of cytomegalovirus exposure and HLA in healthy donors. Study-wide findings and caveats: A previous analysis found most TCR beta V segments productive roughly 87% or roughly 30% of the time.

Between the trimmed V and J ends, which lost 5 bases and 1 base, there was a span of 11 bases. The CDR3 has 15 amino acids. Germline lookup yields CDR1 SGHVS and CDR2 FQNEAQ. The specimen sequenced was PBMCs. This sequence was found in a man in his forties in good health and CMV-seropositive. The chain carries TRBV7-8 and TRBJ1-4, with no clear D. CDR3 amino acids: CASSPRRGTNEKLFF. The CDR3 coding sequence is TGTGCCAGCAGCCCGCGTCGAGGAACTAATGAAAAACTGTTTTTT.